These 6 T cell receptor beta chains came from one sample sequenced in a study of CD8 T cells in ankylosing spondylitis. Each CDR3 protein gets one entry after TCRdb re-called the 5' RACE reads with MiXCR. This table has some 250,000 distinct CDR3 sequences, approximately 24% appearing once. Material: blood, either unsorted or a sorted T cell fraction (not recorded which). The source is a male donor with ankylosing spondylitis or in good health (not recorded which).

This clonotype was seen repeatedly, ten times or more. J is TRBJ1-2 and V is TRBV5-1, with 10 nucleotides matching TRBD1. This CDR3 is 15 amino acids long. Trimming removed 1 base from V and 6 bases from J; junction bases left unmatched: 6. Per the germline V gene, CDR1 is SGHRS and CDR2 is YFSETQ. CDR3: CASSLLSTGGDGYTF. CDR3 sequence (DNA): TGCGCCAGCAGCTTGTTGTCGACAGGGGGCGATGGCTACACCTTC.

The chain carries TRBV5-6 and TRBJ2-7; no clear D. The germline V gene has CDR1 SGHDT and CDR2 YYEEEE. The CDR3 runs 18 residues. Trimming stripped 7 bases from V and 0 bases from J, with 26 bases between. The CDR3 sequence is CASGPGCPCLSSSYEQYF. CDR3 in DNA: TGTGCCAGCGGCCCTGGGTGCCCGTGCCTATCGAGCTCCTACGAGCAGTACTTC.

The table lists this clonotype with a few counts. The rearrangement joins TRBV7-8 to TRBJ2-3; D gene unclear. V lost 1 base and J lost 1, with 9 bases in between. CDR3 size: 15 residues. Germline-derived CDR1 and CDR2 are SGHVS and FQNEAQ. The DNA for the CDR3 is TGTGCCAGCAGCTTAGGGGGTAGCCGCACAGATACGCAGTATTTT. It codes for CASSLGGSRTDTQYF.

The chain uses TRBV7-3 and TRBJ1-1, with no clear D. Trimming took off 4 bases at V and 2 bases at J, with 8 bases between the two ends. The CDR3 length is 13 residues. CDR1 and CDR2 from the germline V gene are SGHTA and FQGTGA. In DNA, the CDR3 is TGTGCCAGCAGCTCCGTCGTAAACACTGAAGCTTTCTTT. Translated: CASSSVVNTEAFF.

This clonotype has a count of ten or more. This sequence joins TRBV5-1 and TRBJ2-7; no clear D gene. In germline, CDR1 is SGHRS, CDR2 YFSETQ. The V end was cut by 2 bases, the J end by 0 bases, with 9 bases between. The CDR3 covers 14 residues. The CDR3 region is CASSFIIASYEQYF. CDR3 nucleotide sequence: TGCGCCAGCAGCTTCATTATCGCCTCCTACGAGCAGTACTTC.

This clonotype was counted many times. The chain joins TRBV12-3 or TRBV12-4 to TRBJ1-6; D ambiguous. The CDR3 has 12 residues. V gave up 3 bases and J gave up 7 bases, with 4 bases separating them. This chain's CDR3 is CASSLTNSPLHF. CDR3 nucleotide sequence: TGTGCCAGCAGTTTGACAAATTCACCCCTCCACTTT.